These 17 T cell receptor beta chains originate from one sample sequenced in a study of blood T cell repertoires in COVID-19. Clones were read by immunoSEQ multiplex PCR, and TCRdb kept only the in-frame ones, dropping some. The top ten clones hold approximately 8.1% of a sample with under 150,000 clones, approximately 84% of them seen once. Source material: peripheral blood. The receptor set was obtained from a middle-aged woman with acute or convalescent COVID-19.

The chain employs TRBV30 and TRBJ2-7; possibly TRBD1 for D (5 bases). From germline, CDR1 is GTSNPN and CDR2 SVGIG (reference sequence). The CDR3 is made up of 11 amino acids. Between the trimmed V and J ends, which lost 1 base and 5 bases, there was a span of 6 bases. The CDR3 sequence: CAWSGGHEQYF. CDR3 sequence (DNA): TGTGCCTGGAGTGGGGGCCACGAGCAGTACTTC.

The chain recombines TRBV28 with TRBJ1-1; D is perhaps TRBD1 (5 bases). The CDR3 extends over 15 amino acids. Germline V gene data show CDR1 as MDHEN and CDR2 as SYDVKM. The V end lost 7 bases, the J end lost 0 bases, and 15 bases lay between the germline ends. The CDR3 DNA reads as TGTGCCAGCATAAGTGCAGGGTTTATGAACACTGAAGCTTTCTTT. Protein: CASISAGFMNTEAFF. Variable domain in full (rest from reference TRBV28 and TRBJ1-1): DVKVTQSSRYLVKRTGEKVFLECVQDMDHENMFWYRQDPGLGLRLIYFSYDVKMKEKGDIPEGYSVSREKKERFSLILESASTNQTSMYLCASISAGFMNTEAFFGQGTRLTVV.

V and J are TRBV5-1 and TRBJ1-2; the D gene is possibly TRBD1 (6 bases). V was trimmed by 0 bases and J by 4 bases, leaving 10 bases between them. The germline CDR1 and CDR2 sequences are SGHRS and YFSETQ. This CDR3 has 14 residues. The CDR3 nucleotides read TGCGCCAGCAGCTTGGACAGGGTTAGCTATGGCTACACCTTC. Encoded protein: CASSLDRVSYGYTF.

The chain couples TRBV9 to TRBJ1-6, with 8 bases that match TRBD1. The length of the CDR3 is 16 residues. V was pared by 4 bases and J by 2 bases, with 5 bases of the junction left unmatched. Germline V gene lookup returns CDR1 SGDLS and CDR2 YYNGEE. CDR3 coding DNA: TGTGCCAGCAGCCCATTGGACAGGGCCTATAATTCACCCCTCCACTTT. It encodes CASSPLDRAYNSPLHF.

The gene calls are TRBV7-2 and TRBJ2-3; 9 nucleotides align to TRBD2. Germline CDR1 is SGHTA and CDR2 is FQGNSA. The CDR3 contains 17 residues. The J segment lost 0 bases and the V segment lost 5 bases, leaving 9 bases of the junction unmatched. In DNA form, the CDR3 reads TGTGCCAGCAGCCTGGGGCTAGCGGGGTCTAGCACAGATACGCAGTATTTT. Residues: CASSLGLAGSSTDTQYF.

CDR3 nucleotides: TGTGCCAGTATGAGTCTGGGAGCCGGCCGAGGGCCTTTCTTT. Translating it yields CASMSLGAGRGPFF. The J gene is TRBJ1-1, the V gene TRBV19, with D unresolved. The CDR3 totals 14 residues. From germline, CDR1 is LNHDA and CDR2 SQIVND (reference sequence). Trimming left V 7 bases short and J 12 bases short, with 24 bases between.

CDR3 in DNA: TGCAGCGTCCTAGAGGGGGCTAGGGACCCTTTCTTT. Amino acid sequence: CSVLEGARDPFF. The V call is TRBV29-1, the J call TRBJ1-1; 7 bases align to TRBD1. Germline-derived CDR1 and CDR2 are SQVTM and ANQGSEA. V was clipped by 6 bases and J by 12 bases; unmatched bases: 13. The CDR3 length is 12 residues.

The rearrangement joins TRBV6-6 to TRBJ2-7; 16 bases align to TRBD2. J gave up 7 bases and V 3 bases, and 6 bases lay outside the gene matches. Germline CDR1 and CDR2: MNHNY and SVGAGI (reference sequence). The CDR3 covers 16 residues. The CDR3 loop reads CASSYYGTSGGGEQYF. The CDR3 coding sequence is TGTGCCAGCAGTTATTACGGGACTAGCGGGGGGGGTGAGCAGTACTTC.

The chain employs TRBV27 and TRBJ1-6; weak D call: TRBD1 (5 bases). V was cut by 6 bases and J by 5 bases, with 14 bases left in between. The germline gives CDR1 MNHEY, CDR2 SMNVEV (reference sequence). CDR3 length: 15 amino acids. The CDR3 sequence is CASRKGQENNSPLHF. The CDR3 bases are TGTGCCAGCAGAAAGGGGCAGGAGAATAATTCACCCCTCCACTTT.

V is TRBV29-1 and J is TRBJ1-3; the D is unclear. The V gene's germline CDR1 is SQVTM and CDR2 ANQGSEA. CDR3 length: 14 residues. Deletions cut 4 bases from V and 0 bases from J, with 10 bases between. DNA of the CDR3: TGCAGCGTTGGTGAGCGTAACTCTGGAAACACCATATATTTT. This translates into CSVGERNSGNTIYF.

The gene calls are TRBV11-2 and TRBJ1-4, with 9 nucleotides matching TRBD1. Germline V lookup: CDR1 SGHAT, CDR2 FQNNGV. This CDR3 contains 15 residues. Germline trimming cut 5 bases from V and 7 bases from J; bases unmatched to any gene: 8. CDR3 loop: CASSPDRGRGEKLFF. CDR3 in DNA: TGTGCCAGCAGCCCGGACAGGGGAAGGGGTGAAAAACTGTTTTTT.

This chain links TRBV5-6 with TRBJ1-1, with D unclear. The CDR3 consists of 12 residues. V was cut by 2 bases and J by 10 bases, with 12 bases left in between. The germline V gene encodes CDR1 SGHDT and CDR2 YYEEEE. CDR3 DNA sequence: TGTGCCAGCAGCTTCCCCGGGAATGTAGCTTTCTTT. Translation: CASSFPGNVAFF. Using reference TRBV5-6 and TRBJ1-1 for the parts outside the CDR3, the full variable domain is DAGVTQSPTHLIKTRGQQVTLRCSPKSGHDTVSWYQQALGQGPQFIFQYYEEEERQRGNFPDRFSGHQFPNYSSELNVNALLLGDSALYLCASSFPGNVAFFGQGTRLTVV.

This chain's CDR3 is CASSVLAADADTQYF. CDR3 DNA sequence: TGTGCCAGCAGCGTCCTAGCGGCCGACGCAGATACGCAGTATTTT. The chain uses TRBV9 and TRBJ2-3; 7 nucleotides align to TRBD2. The CDR3 is made up of 15 amino acids. CDR1 SGDLS and CDR2 YYNGEE come from the germline V gene. The J segment lost 4 bases and the V segment lost 2 bases, leaving 7 bases of the junction unmatched.

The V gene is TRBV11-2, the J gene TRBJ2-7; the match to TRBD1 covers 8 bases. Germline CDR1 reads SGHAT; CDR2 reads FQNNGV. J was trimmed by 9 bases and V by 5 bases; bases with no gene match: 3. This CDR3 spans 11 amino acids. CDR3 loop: CASSATGGQYF. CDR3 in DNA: TGTGCCAGCAGCGCTACAGGGGGGCAGTACTTC.

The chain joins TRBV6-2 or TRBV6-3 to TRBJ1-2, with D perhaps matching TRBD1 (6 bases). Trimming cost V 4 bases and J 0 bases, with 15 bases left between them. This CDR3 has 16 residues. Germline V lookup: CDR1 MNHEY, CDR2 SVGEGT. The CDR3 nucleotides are TGTGCCAGCAGTTCCCCCAGCAGACAGGCTAACTATGGCTACACCTTC. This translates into CASSSPSRQANYGYTF.

This CDR3 is CASSLPGVGGNTIYF. The CDR3 nucleotides are TGTGCCAGCAGCCTACCAGGGGTTGGTGGAAACACCATATATTTT. The V and J genes are TRBV5-8 and TRBJ1-3; TRBD1 is a possible D gene (6 bases). The CDR3 contains 15 residues. The ends were cut back, 4 bases at V and 3 bases at J, with 14 bases in the middle. Germline V gene data show CDR1 as SGHTS and CDR2 as YDEGEE.

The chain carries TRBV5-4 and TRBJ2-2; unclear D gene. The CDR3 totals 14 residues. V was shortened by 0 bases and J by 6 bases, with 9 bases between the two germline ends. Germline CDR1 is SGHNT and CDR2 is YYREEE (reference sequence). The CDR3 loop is CASSLDLAAGELFF. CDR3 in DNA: TGTGCCAGCAGCTTGGACCTCGCGGCCGGGGAGCTGTTTTTT.